Presented here are 20 T cell receptor beta chains from one specimen sequenced in a study of blood T cell repertoires in COVID-19. Clones were read by immunoSEQ multiplex PCR, and TCRdb kept only the in-frame ones, dropping some. The data contain some 200,000 clones, less than 85% of them singletons. Sample: peripheral blood. The source is a woman in her 70s with acute or convalescent COVID-19.

The rearrangement uses TRBV28 and TRBJ2-5; possibly TRBD2 for D (6 bases). V was clipped by 6 bases and J by 6 bases, with 14 bases between them. CDR1 is MDHEN, CDR2 SYDVKM, per germline. The CDR3 contains 13 residues. CDR3 residues: CASSTTSIKTQYF. CDR3 coding DNA: TGTGCCAGCAGCACGACTAGTATCAAGACCCAGTACTTC. The whole variable domain, remainder taken from reference TRBV28 and TRBJ2-5, is DVKVTQSSRYLVKRTGEKVFLECVQDMDHENMFWYRQDPGLGLRLIYFSYDVKMKEKGDIPEGYSVSREKKERFSLILESASTNQTSMYLCASSTTSIKTQYFGPGTRLLVL.

The rearrangement joins TRBV11-3 to TRBJ2-2; TRBD2 agrees at 14 bases. V dropped 6 bases and J dropped 8; count of bases not matched to a gene: 8. CDR1 SGHNT and CDR2 YENEEA come from the germline V gene. This CDR3 is built from 16 residues. CDR3 DNA sequence: TGTGCCAGCAGTAAGACTAGCGGGAGGGAGGCTGGGGAGCTGTTTTTT. Amino acids: CASSKTSGREAGELFF.

V and J are TRBV7-2 and TRBJ2-1, with 8 positions matching TRBD2. Germline V gene sequence: CDR1 SGHTA, CDR2 FQGNSA. The J segment lost 0 bases and the V segment lost 6 bases, leaving 4 bases of the junction unmatched. The length of the CDR3 is 15 residues. The CDR3 coding sequence is TGTGCCAGCAGGCCTAGCGGGCTCTCCTACAATGAGCAGTTCTTC. Residues: CASRPSGLSYNEQFF.

This clone was found a few times. V usage is TRBV5-1 and J usage is TRBJ1-1; tentative D call: TRBD1 (5 bases). V lost 4 bases, J lost 1 base, and 17 bases lay in between. CDR3 size: 16 residues. Per germline, CDR1 SGHRS and CDR2 YFSETQ. The CDR3 here is CASSRGGGIKNTEAFF. The CDR3 DNA sequence: TGCGCCAGCAGCCGCGGGGGGGGTATAAAGAACACTGAAGCTTTCTTT.

The rearrangement joins TRBV13 to TRBJ2-1; 10 nucleotides match TRBD2. The CDR3 is 15 amino acids. V dropped 4 bases and J dropped 5; count of bases not matched to a gene: 5. Germline V gives CDR1 PRHDT, CDR2 FYEKMQ (reference sequence). Here the CDR3 DNA reads TGTGCCAGCAGCTGGGGACTAGCGCCCAACAATGAGCAGTTCTTC. This translates into CASSWGLAPNNEQFF.

The chain employs TRBV30 and TRBJ2-2; 9 bases align to TRBD2. Germline V CDR1 and CDR2: GTSNPN, SVGIG (reference sequence). The CDR3 contains 16 residues. J gave up 5 bases and V 2 bases, and 9 bases lay outside the gene matches. This chain's CDR3 is CAWSLGGRGMTGELFF. The CDR3 region has the DNA TGTGCCTGGAGTTTGGGCGGGAGGGGAATGACCGGGGAGCTGTTTTTT.

The chain employs TRBV6-5 and TRBJ1-4; D is uncertain. CDR3 size: 14 residues. V was cut by 7 bases and J by 4 bases, with 13 bases left in between. The germline V gene encodes CDR1 MNHEY and CDR2 SVGAGI. The CDR3 nucleotides are TGTGCCAGCAAGGAGGGCAGGCGTAATGAAAAACTGTTTTTT. Its protein product is CASKEGRRNEKLFF.

The genes are TRBV7-3 and TRBJ2-1; 9 bases map to TRBD2. CDR1 is SGHTA, CDR2 FQGTGA, per germline. With 5 bases clipped from V and 11 bases from J, the junction kept 13 bases outside the gene matches. The CDR3 covers 15 residues. The CDR3 DNA follows: TGTGCCAGCAGCGAGGGGGGACTAGCATTAAGTCAGCAGTTCTTC. It is translated as CASSEGGLALSQQFF. Supplemented by reference TRBV7-3 and TRBJ2-1, the full variable domain reads GAGVSQTPSNKVTEKGKYVELRCDPISGHTALYWYRQSLGQGPEFLIYFQGTGAADDSGLPNDRFFAVRPEGSVSTLKIQRTERGDSAVYLCASSEGGLALSQQFFGPGTRLTVL.

The chain links TRBV7-2 to TRBJ2-7; TRBD2 matches at 7 bases. V shed 6 bases, J shed 3 bases, and the junction held 14 bases outside the gene matches. The CDR3 is 16 residues long. Germline CDR1 is SGHTA and CDR2 is FQGNSA. The CDR3 DNA follows: TGTGCCAGCAGACAGGAGGTGGCGGGAGCTTACTACGAGCAGTACTTC. Amino acids: CASRQEVAGAYYEQYF.

The chain couples TRBV28 to TRBJ1-2; maybe TRBD1 (5 bases). From germline, CDR1 is MDHEN and CDR2 SYDVKM. The V end was cut by 5 bases, the J end by 2 bases, with 24 bases between. CDR3 length: 18 residues. For the CDR3, the DNA is TGTGCCAGCAGTCTACTCGTATATCGGACGGACATGAACTATGGCTACACCTTC. Protein product: CASSLLVYRTDMNYGYTF.

V and J are TRBV30 and TRBJ1-1; 8 bases agree with TRBD1. Germline V lookup: CDR1 GTSNPN, CDR2 SVGIG (reference sequence). J lost 1 base, V lost 3 bases, and 13 bases had no gene match. The CDR3 is made up of 17 amino acids. The chain's CDR3 is CAWRAARGRFENTEAFF. The DNA of the CDR3 is TGTGCCTGGAGAGCCGCCAGGGGGCGTTTCGAGAACACTGAAGCTTTCTTT. The entire variable domain, with the rest obtained from reference TRBV30 and TRBJ1-1, is as follows: SQTIHQWPATLVQPVGSPLSLECTVEGTSNPNLYWYRQAAGRGLQLLFYSVGIGQISSEVPQNLSASRPQDRQFILSSKKLLLSDSGFYLCAWRAARGRFENTEAFFGQGTRLTVV.

This sequence joins TRBV18 and TRBJ1-5, with TRBD1 matching over 8 bases. After removal of 3 bases from V and 3 bases from J, the junction contained 7 bases not matched to a gene. The germline V gene has CDR1 KGHSH and CDR2 LQKENI. This CDR3 comprises 16 residues. The CDR3: CASSPFGQGNNQPQHF. The CDR3 region has the DNA TGTGCCAGCTCACCTTTCGGACAGGGAAACAATCAGCCCCAGCATTTT.

The chain joins TRBV15 to TRBJ1-2; 9 bases are shared with TRBD1. The germline gives CDR1 LNHNV, CDR2 YYDKDF (reference sequence). This CDR3 is 15 amino acids long. Trimming cost V 3 bases and J 5 bases; bases outside gene matches: 7. The CDR3 sequence is CATSRGTGSDYGYTF. CDR3 nucleotides: TGTGCCACCAGCAGGGGGACAGGGTCTGATTATGGCTACACCTTC.

This sequence joins TRBV29-1 and TRBJ2-7, with 8 positions matching TRBD1. Germline CDR1 is SQVTM and CDR2 is ANQGSEA. V was pared by 3 bases and J by 5 bases, with 6 bases of the junction left unmatched. CDR3 length equals 13 residues. The DNA of the CDR3 is TGCAGCGTTGAGGTTTACAGGGGGGACGAGCAGTACTTC. Translated: CSVEVYRGDEQYF.

The chain employs TRBV4-2 and TRBJ2-7, with 10 bases lining up with TRBD2. Unmatched junction bases numbered 10, after V lost 6 bases and J lost 2 bases. CDR3 length equals 16 residues. From germline, CDR1 is LGHNA and CDR2 YNFKEQ. The CDR3 region is CASSRGLSGRTYEQYF. CDR3 nucleotide sequence: TGTGCCAGCAGTAGGGGGCTTAGCGGGAGGACCTACGAGCAGTACTTC.

The CDR3 nucleotides are TGCGCCAGCAGCCCAGGACAGAAAAATCCTCTCGGTGAGCAGTTCTTC. It encodes CASSPGQKNPLGEQFF. This sequence joins TRBV5-1 and TRBJ2-1; D perhaps matches TRBD1 (6 bases). This CDR3 is 16 amino acids long. Trimming pared 4 bases from V and 9 bases from J, leaving 23 bases between. The germline CDR1 and CDR2 sequences are SGHRS and YFSETQ.

A word on this clone: Additional DNA sequences in this sample encode the identical CDR3. The chain is built from TRBV3-1 (or the pseudogene TRBV3-2) and TRBJ2-7; perhaps TRBD2 as D (6 bases). CDR1 and CDR2 (germline): LGHDT, YNNKEL (reference sequence). The CDR3 spans 14 residues. The V gene lost 4 bases and the J gene lost 2 bases, with 12 bases spanning the gap. In DNA form, the CDR3 reads TGTGCCAGCAGCCCGGGACTGGGAACCTACGAGCAGTACTTC. Translated, it gives CASSPGLGTYEQYF.

The chain uses TRBV10-1 and TRBJ1-3; no clear D. Trimming left V 2 bases short and J 8 bases short, with 19 bases between. Germline V CDR1 and CDR2: WNHNN, SYGVQD (reference sequence). This CDR3 contains 16 residues. The CDR3 region is CASSEPLGSWNDTIYF. CDR3 coding DNA: TGCGCCAGCAGTGAGCCACTGGGGAGTTGGAATGACACCATATATTTT.

The CDR3 here is CASWDTLEYEKLFF. CDR3 sequence (DNA): TGTGCCAGTTGGGACACCTTGGAATATGAAAAACTGTTTTTT. The chain uses TRBV19 and TRBJ1-4; the D gene is possibly TRBD1 (6 bases). The CDR3 is 14 amino acids. Deletions cut 8 bases from V and 6 bases from J, with 16 bases between. Germline lookup yields CDR1 LNHDA and CDR2 SQIVND (reference sequence).

This clone came up once. CDR3 sequence reads: CASKDRSTDTQYF. As DNA, the CDR3 is TGTGCCAGCAAGGACAGATCCACAGATACGCAGTATTTT. The V gene is TRBV6-5, the J gene TRBJ2-3; TRBD1 is a possible D gene (6 bases). Germline CDR1 reads MNHEY; CDR2 reads SVGAGI. This CDR3 has 13 amino acids. The V end lost 7 bases, the J end lost 2 bases, and 10 bases lay between the germline ends.